In this sample, the clone carrying this TCR beta chain turned up a few times. Antigen specificity is unknown. The sample comes from a study of blood T cells in healthy people across ages. For the study at large: Capture by template switching was about one barcoded beta molecule per two T cells. Study-level findings and limits: The percentage of naive T cells correlated strongly with TCR beta diversity.

Peripheral blood was drawn, ten milliliters per donor. A sample-barcoded 5' primer and a J-beta primer mix were used in a second PCR of roughly 7 to 12 cycles. Every cDNA molecule bore a tag from a template-switch adaptor containing 12 random nucleotides. One entry per CDR3 protein results from TCRdb running MiXCR on the 5' RACE reads. The sample has hundreds of thousands of distinct CDR3 sequences, roughly 44% seen once. The V end was cut by 5 bases, the J end by 4 bases, with 12 bases between. The CDR3 consists of 15 residues. Germline CDR1 and CDR2: PRHDT and FYEKMQ (reference sequence). J is TRBJ2-6 and V is TRBV13, with D possibly being TRBD1 (7 bases). This TCR was sampled from a man aged 55 to 70 in good health. Sequencing was carried out using blood. The CDR3: CASSPGGKGANVLTF. The CDR3 bases are TGTGCCAGCAGCCCAGGGGGGAAGGGGGCCAACGTCCTGACTTTC.